This T cell receptor beta chain stems from a study of CD8+ T cells in alopecia areata. General study points: Many expanded lesional clones stayed in scalp and blood while on tofacitinib.

Comment on this clone: Its antigen is undetermined.

RNA extraction and reverse transcription yielded cDNA as sequencing template. Data came from immunoSEQ multiplex PCR; TCRdb stores just in-frame clones and leaves some out. The top ten clones hold roughly 10% of a sample with over 150,000 clones, around half of them seen once. Treatment given: oral pan-JAK inhibitor, 5-10 mg twice daily. Specimens obtained from alopecia areata patients comprised lesional scalp punch biopsies and peripheral blood. Isolation of CD4+ and CD8+ T cells from PBMCs was achieved by sorting. The specimen comprised CD8+ T cells sorted from blood, sampled at week 24, from a patient treated with tofacitinib. The TCR sequence derives from a human donor with alopecia areata.

The CDR3 sequence: CASSYSTGEANYGYTF. CDR3 coding DNA: TGTGCCAGCAGTTACTCGACTGGGGAAGCTAACTATGGCTACACCTTC. The rearrangement joins TRBV6-5 to TRBJ1-2; D gene unclear. CDR3 size: 16 residues. Germline V gene data show CDR1 as MNHEY and CDR2 as SVGAGI. V was cut by 0 bases and J by 0 bases, with 11 bases left in between.